These 26 T cell receptor beta chains share one sample of origin, sequenced in a study of lymphopenia after photon versus proton radiotherapy. The repertoire was sequenced with immunoSEQ multiplex PCR; TCRdb's copy has only in-frame clones and lacks some. The repertoire holds around 25,000 clones, with more than 75% as singletons. The starting material was peripheral blood, obtained from a patient treated with photon-based radiotherapy. The receptors were sampled from a man aged 40-49 years with gastric cancer.

The CDR3 nucleotides read TGTGCCAGCGCGCCGGCAGGATCAGGTGGCTACACCTTC. Encoded protein: CASAPAGSGGYTF. This chain links TRBV7-2 with TRBJ1-2, with D unresolved. The CDR3 runs 13 residues. Germline CDR1 is SGHTA and CDR2 is FQGNSA. Trimming left V 8 bases short and J 7 bases short, with 17 bases between.

In regard to this clone: Different DNA sequences within this sample yield the same CDR3. The rearrangement links TRBV7-9 to TRBJ1-4, with 8 bases aligning to TRBD1. Per germline, CDR1 SEHNR and CDR2 FQNEAQ (reference sequence). The CDR3 consists of 16 residues. J gave up 2 bases and V 4 bases, and 6 bases lay outside the gene matches. The DNA for the CDR3 is TGTGCCAGCAGCTCCCCAGGACAGGGTACTAATGAAAAACTGTTTTTT. Residues: CASSSPGQGTNEKLFF.

The chain couples TRBV4-2 to TRBJ1-5, with no clear D. This CDR3 is 19 amino acids long. Germline V gene lookup returns CDR1 LGHNA and CDR2 YNFKEQ. Trimming took off 0 bases at V and 0 bases at J, with 18 bases between the two ends. CDR3 residues: CASSQDAKPGGYSNQPQHF. The CDR3 DNA is TGTGCCAGCAGCCAAGACGCTAAACCTGGAGGGTATAGCAATCAGCCCCAGCATTTT.

This sequence joins TRBV11-2 and TRBJ2-6; either TRBD1 or TRBD2 may fit D (5 bases each). Germline assignment: CDR1 SGHAT and CDR2 FQNNGV. CDR3 length: 17 amino acids. Trimming left V 5 bases short and J 0 bases short, with 14 bases between. Written as DNA, the CDR3 is TGTGCCAGCAGCCCGGGGCTCTGGGGCTCTGGGGCCAACGTCCTGACTTTC. This sequence encodes CASSPGLWGSGANVLTF.

This rearrangement joins TRBV30 to TRBJ2-4, with TRBD2 as a possible D gene (5 bases). This CDR3 is 17 amino acids long. Germline values: CDR1 GTSNPN, CDR2 SVGIG (reference sequence). Trimming left V 0 bases short and J 3 bases short, with 18 bases between. The CDR3 DNA sequence: TGTGCCTGGAGTGTAGACCGTCAGGCCCGGGGCAAAAACATTCAGTACTTC. Its protein product is CAWSVDRQARGKNIQYF.

This chain joins TRBV4-1 and TRBJ2-7; 7 nucleotides match TRBD1. Unmatched junction bases numbered 5, after V lost 1 base and J lost 5 bases. Looked up from germline, CDR1 is MGHRA and CDR2 is YSYEKL. This CDR3 is built from 14 residues. CDR3 sequence (DNA): TGCGCCAGCAGCCAAGCGACAGGGTTGGACGAGCAGTACTTC. Translated, it gives CASSQATGLDEQYF.

The V gene is TRBV6-6, the J gene TRBJ2-3; 12 positions match TRBD2. Trimming at V came to 6 bases and at J to 8 bases, leaving 9 bases not matched to a gene. Germline CDR1 reads MNHNY; CDR2 reads SVGAGI (reference sequence). The CDR3 length is 15 residues. CDR3 loop: CASRPTSGGRGTQYF. CDR3 DNA sequence: TGTGCCAGCAGACCGACTAGCGGGGGCCGGGGTACGCAGTATTTT.

The gene calls are TRBV7-6 and TRBJ1-5; possible D gene TRBD1, 5 bases. This CDR3 comprises 15 residues. Trimming removed 6 bases at V and 5 bases at J, with 17 bases between. Germline CDR1 SGHVS, CDR2 FNYEAQ. CDR3 DNA: TGTGCCAGCAGTCGTACTGGGGGACGGGATCAGCCCCAGCATTTT. Translated: CASSRTGGRDQPQHF.

To note about this clone: The same CDR3 can be traced to other DNA sequences in this sample. The chain employs TRBV30 and TRBJ2-2; D tentatively reads TRBD1 or TRBD2 (5 bases each). The CDR3 contains 15 residues. Germline lookup yields CDR1 GTSNPN and CDR2 SVGIG (reference sequence). V was cut by 1 base and J by 1 base, with 10 bases left in between. The CDR3 DNA reads TGTGCCTGGAGTGACGGGACGAAGAACACCGGGGAGCTGTTTTTT. It specifies CAWSDGTKNTGELFF.

V gene TRBV10-2 combines with J gene TRBJ2-1; D is perhaps TRBD1 or TRBD2 (5 bases each). Trimming removed 5 bases at V and 13 bases at J, with 12 bases between. Germline V gives CDR1 WSHSY, CDR2 SAAADI. CDR3 length equals 11 residues. Here the CDR3 reads CASSNRGAQFF. The CDR3 DNA follows: TGCGCCAGCAGTAACCGGGGCGCTCAGTTCTTC.

This clone came up a few times. The chain joins TRBV6-1 to TRBJ1-4; D perhaps matches TRBD1 (6 bases). Germline V gene sequence: CDR1 MNHNS, CDR2 SASEGT. The V end was cut by 6 bases, the J end by 8 bases, with 19 bases between. This CDR3 is 15 amino acids long. As DNA, the CDR3 is TGTGCCAGCAGACAATCCATACAGGGAGTGGAAAAACTGTTTTTT. It is translated as CASRQSIQGVEKLFF.

The chain employs TRBV25-1 and TRBJ1-2; the D gene is possibly TRBD1 (5 bases). The CDR3 extends over 14 amino acids. Deletions cut 6 bases from V and 2 bases from J, with 13 bases between. Germline CDR1 reads MGHDK; CDR2 reads SYGVNS. The CDR3 DNA is TGTGCCAGCAGCCAACCCCGGGACAACTATGGCTACACCTTC. Protein: CASSQPRDNYGYTF.

This sequence joins TRBV5-6 and TRBJ1-6; 11 bases fit TRBD1. The CDR3 runs 16 residues. In germline, CDR1 is SGHDT, CDR2 YYEEEE. Trimming at V came to 4 bases and at J to 7 bases, leaving 7 bases not matched to a gene. DNA for the CDR3: TGTGCCAGCAGCCAGGACAGGGGGCGAGGGAATTCACCCCTCCACTTT. Protein sequence: CASSQDRGRGNSPLHF.

The V call is TRBV11-2, the J call TRBJ2-2; 12 bases fit TRBD2. The CDR3 extends over 17 amino acids. With 5 bases clipped from V and 1 base from J, the junction kept 5 bases outside the gene matches. The germline CDR1 and CDR2 sequences are SGHAT and FQNNGV. CDR3 sequence (DNA): TGTGCCAGCAGCCTCCGACTAGCGGGGGTGAACACCGGGGAGCTGTTTTTT. This sequence encodes CASSLRLAGVNTGELFF.

V and J are TRBV5-5 and TRBJ1-5; no clear D gene. Between the trimmed V and J ends, which lost 0 bases and 1 base, there was a span of 8 bases. Germline loops: CDR1 SGHKS, CDR2 YYEKEE (reference sequence). This CDR3 has 15 amino acids. The CDR3: CASSLALVSNQPQHF. The CDR3, as DNA: TGTGCCAGCAGCTTGGCCTTAGTGAGCAATCAGCCCCAGCATTTT.

V and J are TRBV7-9 and TRBJ2-3; TRBD2 matches at 7 bases. The ends lost 5 bases at V and 0 bases at J; junction bases unmatched: 5. The CDR3 loop spans 15 amino acids. Germline CDR1 reads SEHNR; CDR2 reads FQNEAQ (reference sequence). The CDR3 loop reads CASSQSGASTDTQYF. CDR3 nucleotides: TGTGCCAGCAGCCAGAGCGGGGCTAGCACAGATACGCAGTATTTT.

A remark on this clone: The junction departs from germline at one end; a sequencing error may be responsible. The chain uses TRBV5-4 and TRBJ1-3; D might be TRBD1 (6 bases). Germline CDR1 reads SGHNT; CDR2 reads YYREEE (reference sequence). The CDR3 is made up of 15 amino acids. The CDR3 spells CASSQSRGTGNTIYF. The DNA of the CDR3 is TGCGCCAGCAGCCAATCCAGGGGAACTGGAAACACCATATATTTT.

The chain recombines TRBV9 with TRBJ2-3; no reliable D call. The length of the CDR3 is 13 residues. The V gene lost 4 bases and the J gene lost 1 base, with 7 bases spanning the gap. CDR1 and CDR2 from the germline V gene are SGDLS and YYNGEE. The CDR3 here is CASSPGRTDTQYF. In DNA, the CDR3 is TGTGCCAGCAGCCCCGGCCGCACAGATACGCAGTATTTT.

The chain carries TRBV28 and TRBJ2-7, with D perhaps matching TRBD2 (5 bases). Germline CDR1 is MDHEN and CDR2 is SYDVKM. The CDR3 runs 13 residues. The V and J ends lost 5 bases and 7 bases respectively, with 15 bases between them. CDR3 in amino acids: CASSPGYWEEQYF. CDR3 nucleotides: TGTGCCAGCAGTCCTGGATATTGGGAGGAGCAGTACTTC.

In DNA form, the CDR3 reads TGTGCCAGCAGCCGGGGGGGGCCCTACGAGCAGTACTTC. It codes for CASSRGGPYEQYF. This chain connects TRBV6-1 to TRBJ2-7, with 8 nucleotides matching TRBD2. The junction had 3 bases not matched to a gene; V was cut back by 6 bases and J by 2 bases. Germline-derived CDR1 and CDR2 are MNHNS and SASEGT. The CDR3 runs 13 residues.

This clone appeared a few times. The same CDR3 arises from other DNA sequences in this sample as well. The CDR3, as DNA: TGTGCCAGCAGTTTAAGATCTGGAAACACCATATATTTT. This codes for CASSLRSGNTIYF. J is TRBJ1-3 and V is TRBV27, with no clear D. With 2 bases removed from V and 1 base from J, the gap between germline ends came to 3 bases. From germline, CDR1 is MNHEY and CDR2 SMNVEV (reference sequence). This CDR3 spans 13 amino acids.

This clone was picked up a small number of times. The chain couples TRBV10-3 to TRBJ1-2, with D unclear. CDR1 and CDR2 from the germline V gene are ENHRY and SYGVKD. V shed 6 bases and J shed 2 bases, with 10 bases lying between them. The CDR3 length is 13 residues. CDR3 bases: TGTGCCATCAGGGCTACACCGAACTATGGCTACACCTTC. Its translation is CAIRATPNYGYTF.

This clone was seen once. The gene calls are TRBV7-2 and TRBJ1-4; D is uncertain. V was clipped by 3 bases and J by 4 bases, with 6 bases between them. Germline V gene sequence: CDR1 SGHTA, CDR2 FQGNSA. CDR3 size: 13 residues. In DNA, the CDR3 is TGTGCCAGCAGCTTCTGGAGTAATGAAAAACTGTTTTTT. Its translation: CASSFWSNEKLFF.

The gene calls are TRBV5-1 and TRBJ2-3, with TRBD2 identical over 7 bases. Trimming at V came to 1 base and at J to 5 bases, leaving 4 bases not matched to a gene. CDR1 and CDR2 (germline): SGHRS, YFSETQ. This CDR3 has 14 amino acids. CDR3 sequence: CASSLRQRGDTQYF. CDR3 sequence (DNA): TGCGCCAGCAGCTTGCGCCAGCGGGGAGATACGCAGTATTTT.

The rearrangement links TRBV5-5 to TRBJ1-5, with TRBD1 matching 10 bases. J was trimmed by 1 base and V by 4 bases; bases with no gene match: 2. The CDR3 runs 15 residues. The germline V gene encodes CDR1 SGHKS and CDR2 YYEKEE (reference sequence). The CDR3 protein is CASSRDRGSNQPQHF. CDR3 sequence (DNA): TGTGCCAGCAGCCGGGACAGGGGAAGCAATCAGCCCCAGCATTTT. Combining the CDR3 with reference TRBV5-5 and TRBJ1-5 gives the whole variable domain DAGVTQSPTHLIKTRGQQVTLRCSPISGHKSVSWYQQVLGQGPQFIFQYYEKEERGRGNFPDRFSARQFPNYSSELNVNALLLGDSALYLCASSRDRGSNQPQHFGDGTRLSIL.

The chain joins TRBV9 to TRBJ2-2; the D gene is possibly TRBD2 (5 bases). V was trimmed by 0 bases and J by 6 bases, leaving 6 bases between them. Germline V lookup: CDR1 SGDLS, CDR2 YYNGEE. CDR3 length: 13 amino acids. CDR3 bases: TGTGCCAGCAGCGTAGCGGGGTCCGGGGAGCTGTTTTTT. Amino acids: CASSVAGSGELFF.